This T cell receptor (beta chain) was sequenced during a study of post-analysis software for immune sequencing data. Study in general: Relapsing-remitting, secondary progressive and progressive-relapsing forms of multiple sclerosis all featured among disease courses.

This clonotype was seen only a few times. Its antigen is as yet unknown. CDR3 size: 19 residues. Germline assignment: CDR1 SGHTA and CDR2 FQGNSA. Trimming removed 1 base from V and 1 base from J; junction bases left unmatched: 16. Findings and caveats of the study: For normalized Chao1 diversity, multiple sclerosis patients scored significantly lower than controls did. Patients carried roughly 5 TRBV segments more frequently than controls did, and TRBV5-6, TRBV5-1 and TRBV20-1 were among them. F measure showed strong co-clustering of same-batch samples.

Unique molecular identifiers tagged the TCR beta cDNA libraries. Approximately 0.5 million cDNA molecules were recovered from an input of 1 to 10 million T cells. TCRdb fed the PCR reads into MiXCR, producing one record per CDR3 protein. The sample lists over 300,000 distinct CDR3 sequences; roughly 38% were seen once. This TCR came from a girl between 10 and 17 years old with multiple sclerosis. This chain connects TRBV7-2 to TRBJ2-7; 7 bases match TRBD2. The material sequenced was blood. The CDR3 spells CASSLELKGLADLSYEQYF. The CDR3 region has the DNA TGTGCCAGCAGCTTAGAATTGAAAGGTCTAGCGGATTTATCCTACGAGCAGTACTTC.